A selection of T cell receptor beta chains follows, all from one sample in a study of regulatory T cells in long-lasting Graves disease. Each CDR3 protein is one row after TCRdb ran MiXCR on the multiplex PCR reads. The data hold 400,000 to 500,000 distinct CDR3 sequences, with about 21% observed a single time. The material sequenced was peripheral blood mononuclear cells (PBMCs), taken when the disease was refractory, from a patient treated with antithyroid drugs. The receptors were sampled from a female donor with Graves disease. CDR3s leave out the opening cysteine and the closing phenylalanine or tryptophan. The order of the fields is V gene, CDR3 length, CDR3 protein.

v_call: TRBV11-2
cdr3_length: 15
cdr3_aa: ASSFTWDVEYYNEQF

v_call: TRBV28
cdr3_length: 11
cdr3_aa: ASVDRGSYEQY

v_call: TRBV9
cdr3_length: 13
cdr3_aa: ASSQKNRGNSPLH

v_call: TRBV3-1
cdr3_length: 14
cdr3_aa: ASRDGLAGVDNEQF

v_call: TRBV3-1
cdr3_length: 15
cdr3_aa: ASSRPTSGISTDTQY

v_call: TRBV19
cdr3_length: 13
cdr3_aa: ASSKGQEHFYGYT

v_call: TRBV20-1
cdr3_length: 12
cdr3_aa: SASPGTVAYEQY

v_call: TRBV3-1
cdr3_length: 11
cdr3_aa: ASSQGGNTEAF

v_call: TRBV3-1
cdr3_length: 15
cdr3_aa: ASSQKTRREVRETQY

v_call: TRBV2
cdr3_length: 11
cdr3_aa: ASRRGSSYEQY

v_call: TRBV6-1
cdr3_length: 15
cdr3_aa: ASSGDKSSKLGEKLF

v_call: TRBV3-1
cdr3_length: 11
cdr3_aa: ATQGSGEETQY

v_call: TRBV12-3/TRBV12-4
cdr3_length: 12
cdr3_aa: ASRGDFPIGELF

v_call: TRBV5-4
cdr3_length: 13
cdr3_aa: ASSSQLGLMETQY

v_call: TRBV9
cdr3_length: 11
cdr3_aa: ASSDMAGNTIY

v_call: TRBV28
cdr3_length: 14
cdr3_aa: ASSPSGGGFGDTQY

v_call: TRBV14
cdr3_length: 13
cdr3_aa: ASSPRTSPTDTQY

v_call: TRBV27
cdr3_length: 13
cdr3_aa: ASSSHRDWGYEQY

v_call: TRBV6-1
cdr3_length: 12
cdr3_aa: ASRIRRDSYEQY

v_call: TRBV20-1
cdr3_length: 8
cdr3_aa: SAAQDTQY

v_call: TRBV28
cdr3_length: 13
cdr3_aa: ASSSRGRAGETQY

v_call: TRBV2
cdr3_length: 12
cdr3_aa: ASMFGTGGDEQY

v_call: TRBV9
cdr3_length: 11
cdr3_aa: ASSAGRNYGYT

v_call: TRBV4-1
cdr3_length: 15
cdr3_aa: ASSQDGRGSGRETQY

v_call: TRBV29-1
cdr3_length: 15
cdr3_aa: SVEVPRDRGAGNEQY

v_call: TRBV12-5
cdr3_length: 16
cdr3_aa: ASGLPRSSGRGSYEQY

v_call: TRBV2
cdr3_length: 10
cdr3_aa: ASSRDSDEQF

v_call: TRBV7-9
cdr3_length: 10
cdr3_aa: ASSRDSAGYT

v_call: TRBV7-2
cdr3_length: 9
cdr3_aa: ASSYAGELF

v_call: TRBV3-1
cdr3_length: 10
cdr3_aa: ASIVGNQPQH

v_call: TRBV28
cdr3_length: 10
cdr3_aa: ASRVGWAEAF

v_call: TRBV28
cdr3_length: 14
cdr3_aa: ASSPGQGLVTDTQY

v_call: TRBV12-3/TRBV12-4
cdr3_length: 18
cdr3_aa: ASSLRSPSILAGGVYEQY